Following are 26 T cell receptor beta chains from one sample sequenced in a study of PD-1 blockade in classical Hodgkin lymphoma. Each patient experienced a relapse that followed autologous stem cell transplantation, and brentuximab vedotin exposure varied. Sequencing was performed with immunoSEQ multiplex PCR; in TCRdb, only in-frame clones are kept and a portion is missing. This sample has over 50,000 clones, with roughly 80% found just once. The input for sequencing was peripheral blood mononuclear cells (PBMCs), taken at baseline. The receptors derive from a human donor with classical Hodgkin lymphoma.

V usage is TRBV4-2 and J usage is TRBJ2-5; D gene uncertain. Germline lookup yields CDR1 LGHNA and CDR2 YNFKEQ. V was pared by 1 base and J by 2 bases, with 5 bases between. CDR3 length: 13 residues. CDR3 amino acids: CASSQGLQETQYF. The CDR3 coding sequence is TGTGCCAGCAGCCAAGGGCTTCAAGAGACCCAGTACTTC.

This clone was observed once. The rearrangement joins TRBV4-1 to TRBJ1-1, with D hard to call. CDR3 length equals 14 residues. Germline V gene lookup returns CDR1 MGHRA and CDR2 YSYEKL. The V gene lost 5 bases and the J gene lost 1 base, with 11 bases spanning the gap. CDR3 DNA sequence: TGCGCCAGCAGCTCTTATGTCGAGAACACTGAAGCTTTCTTT. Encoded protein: CASSSYVENTEAFF.

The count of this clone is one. CDR3 loop: CASSPGTVFYGYTF. As DNA, the CDR3 is TGTGCCAGCAGCCCCGGGACGGTATTCTATGGCTACACCTTC. This chain links TRBV7-9 with TRBJ1-2, with a weak D call TRBD1 (5 bases). CDR1 is SEHNR, CDR2 FQNEAQ, per germline (reference sequence). V lost 5 bases to trimming and J lost 4 bases, with 14 bases between them. The CDR3 contains 14 residues.

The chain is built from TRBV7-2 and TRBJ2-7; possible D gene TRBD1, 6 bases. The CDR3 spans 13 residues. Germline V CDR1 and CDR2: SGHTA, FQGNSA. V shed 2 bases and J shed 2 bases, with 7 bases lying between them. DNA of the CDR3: TGTGCCAGCAGCTTAAACAGGGCCTACGAGCAGTACTTC. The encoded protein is CASSLNRAYEQYF.

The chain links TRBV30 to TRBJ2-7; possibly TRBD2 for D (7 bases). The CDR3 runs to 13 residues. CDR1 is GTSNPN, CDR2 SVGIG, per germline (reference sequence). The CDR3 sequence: CAWRGDYDYEQYV. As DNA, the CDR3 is TGTGCATGGAGGGGGGACTACGATTACGAGCAGTACGTC.

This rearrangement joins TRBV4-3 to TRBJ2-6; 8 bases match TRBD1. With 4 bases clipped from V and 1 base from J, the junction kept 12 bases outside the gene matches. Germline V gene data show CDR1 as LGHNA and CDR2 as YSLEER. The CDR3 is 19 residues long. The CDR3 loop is CASSPTRTGLISGANVLTF. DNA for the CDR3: TGCGCCAGCAGCCCTACCAGGACAGGGCTCATTTCTGGGGCCAACGTCCTGACTTTC.

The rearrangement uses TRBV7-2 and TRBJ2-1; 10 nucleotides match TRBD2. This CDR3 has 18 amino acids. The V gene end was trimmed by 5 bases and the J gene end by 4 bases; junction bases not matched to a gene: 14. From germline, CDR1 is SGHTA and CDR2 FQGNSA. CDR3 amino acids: CASSVPGLAVMGYNEQFF. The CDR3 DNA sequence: TGTGCCAGCAGCGTACCCGGACTAGCGGTTATGGGTTACAATGAGCAGTTCTTC.

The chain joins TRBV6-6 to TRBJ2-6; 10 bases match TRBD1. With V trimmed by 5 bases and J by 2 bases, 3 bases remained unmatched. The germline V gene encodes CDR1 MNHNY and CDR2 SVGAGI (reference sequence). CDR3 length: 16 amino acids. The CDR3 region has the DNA TGTGCCAGCAGTCCCGGGACAGGGGCTGGGGCCAACGTCCTGACTTTC. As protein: CASSPGTGAGANVLTF.

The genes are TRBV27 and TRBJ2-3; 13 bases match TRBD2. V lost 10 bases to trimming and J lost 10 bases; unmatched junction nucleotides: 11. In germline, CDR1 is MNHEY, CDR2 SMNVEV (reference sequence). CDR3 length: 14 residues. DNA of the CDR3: TGTGCCACCTGTGGGACTAGCGGGAAACGGTCGCAGTATTTT. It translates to CATCGTSGKRSQYF.

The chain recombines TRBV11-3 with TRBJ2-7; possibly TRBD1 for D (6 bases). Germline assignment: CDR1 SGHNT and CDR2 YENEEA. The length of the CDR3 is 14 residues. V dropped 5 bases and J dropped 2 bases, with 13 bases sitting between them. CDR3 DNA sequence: TGTGCCAGCAGCCTCAACAGGGCAGCCTACGAGCAGTACTTC. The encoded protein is CASSLNRAAYEQYF. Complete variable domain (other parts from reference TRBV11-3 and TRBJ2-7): EAGVVQSPRYKIIEKKQPVAFWCNPISGHNTLYWYLQNLGQGPELLIRYENEEAVDDSQLPKDRFSAERLKGVDSTLKIQPAELGDSAVYLCASSLNRAAYEQYFGPGTRLTVT.

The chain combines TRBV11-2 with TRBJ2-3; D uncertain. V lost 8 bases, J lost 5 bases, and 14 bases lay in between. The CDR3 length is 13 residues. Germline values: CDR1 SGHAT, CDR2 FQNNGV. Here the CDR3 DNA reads TGTGCCAGCTACGACTGGGTTGGAGATACGCAGTATTTT. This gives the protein CASYDWVGDTQYF.

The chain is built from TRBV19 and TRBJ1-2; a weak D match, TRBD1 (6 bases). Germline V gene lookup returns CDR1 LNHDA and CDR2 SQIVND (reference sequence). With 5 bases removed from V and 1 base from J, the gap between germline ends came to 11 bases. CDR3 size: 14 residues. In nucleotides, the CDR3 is TGTGCCAGTAGTGGGGGCGACAGTAACTATGGCTACACCTTC. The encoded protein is CASSGGDSNYGYTF.

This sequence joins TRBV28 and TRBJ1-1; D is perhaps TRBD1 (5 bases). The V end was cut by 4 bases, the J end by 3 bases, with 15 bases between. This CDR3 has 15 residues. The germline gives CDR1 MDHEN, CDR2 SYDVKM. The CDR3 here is CASSYRPGGDTEAFF. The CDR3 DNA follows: TGTGCCAGCAGTTACCGTCCGGGGGGAGACACTGAAGCTTTCTTT.

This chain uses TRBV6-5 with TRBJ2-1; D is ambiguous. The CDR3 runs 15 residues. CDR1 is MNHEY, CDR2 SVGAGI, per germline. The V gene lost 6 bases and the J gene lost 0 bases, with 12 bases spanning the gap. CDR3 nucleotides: TGTGCCAGCAGGCTCCTCGATAACTCCTACAATGAGCAGTTCTTC. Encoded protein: CASRLLDNSYNEQFF.

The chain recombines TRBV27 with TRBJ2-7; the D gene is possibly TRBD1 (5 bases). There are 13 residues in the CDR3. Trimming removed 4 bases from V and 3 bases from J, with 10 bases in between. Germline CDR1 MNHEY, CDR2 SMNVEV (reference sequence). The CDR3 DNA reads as TGTGCCAGCAGTTCTGTGCAGGGCTACGAGCAGTACTTC. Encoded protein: CASSSVQGYEQYF.

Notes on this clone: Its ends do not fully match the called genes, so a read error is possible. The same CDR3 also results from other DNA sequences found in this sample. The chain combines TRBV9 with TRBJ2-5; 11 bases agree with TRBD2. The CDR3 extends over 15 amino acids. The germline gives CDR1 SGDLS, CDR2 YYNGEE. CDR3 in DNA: TGTGCCAGCAGTGTAGCGGGAGGGCCTCAAGAGACCCAGTACTTC. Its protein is CASSVAGGPQETQYF.

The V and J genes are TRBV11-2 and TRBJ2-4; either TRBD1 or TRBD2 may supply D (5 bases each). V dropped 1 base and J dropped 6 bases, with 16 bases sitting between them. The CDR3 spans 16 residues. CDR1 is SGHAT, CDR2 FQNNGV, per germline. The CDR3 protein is CASSLGWGEGPNIQYF. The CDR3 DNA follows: TGTGCCAGCAGCTTAGGCTGGGGCGAGGGGCCAAACATTCAGTACTTC.

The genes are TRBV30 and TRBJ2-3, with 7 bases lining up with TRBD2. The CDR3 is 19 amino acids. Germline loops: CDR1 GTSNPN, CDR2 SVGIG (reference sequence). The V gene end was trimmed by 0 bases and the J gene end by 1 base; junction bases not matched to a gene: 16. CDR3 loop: CAWSVGNPLAGAGTDTQYF. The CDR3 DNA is TGTGCCTGGAGTGTAGGAAACCCCCTGGCGGGAGCCGGCACAGATACGCAGTATTTT.

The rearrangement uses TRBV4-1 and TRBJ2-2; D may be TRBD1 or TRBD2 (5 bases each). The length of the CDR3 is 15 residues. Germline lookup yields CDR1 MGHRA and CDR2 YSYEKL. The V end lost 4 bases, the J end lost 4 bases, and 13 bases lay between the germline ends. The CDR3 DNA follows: TGCGCCAGCAGCCCGGCCCCAGGGACCACCGGGGAGCTGTTTTTT. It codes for CASSPAPGTTGELFF.

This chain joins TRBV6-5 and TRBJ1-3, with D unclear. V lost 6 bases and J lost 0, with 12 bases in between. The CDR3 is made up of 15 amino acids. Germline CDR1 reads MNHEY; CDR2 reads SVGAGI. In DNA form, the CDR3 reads TGTGCCAGCAGACCCCAGAGGGACTCTGGAAACACCATATATTTT. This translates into CASRPQRDSGNTIYF.

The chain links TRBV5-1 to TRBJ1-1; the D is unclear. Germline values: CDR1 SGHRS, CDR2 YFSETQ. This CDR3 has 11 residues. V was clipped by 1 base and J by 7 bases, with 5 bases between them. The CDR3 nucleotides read TGCGCCAGCAGCTTGCGGCTTGAAGCTTTCTTT. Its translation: CASSLRLEAFF.

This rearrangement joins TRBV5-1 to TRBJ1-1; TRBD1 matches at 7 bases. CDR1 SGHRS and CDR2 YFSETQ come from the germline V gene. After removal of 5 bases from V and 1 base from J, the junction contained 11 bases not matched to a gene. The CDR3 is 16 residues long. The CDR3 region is CASRRAGGYENTEAFF. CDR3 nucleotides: TGCGCCAGCAGGCGTGCAGGGGGTTATGAGAACACTGAAGCTTTCTTT.

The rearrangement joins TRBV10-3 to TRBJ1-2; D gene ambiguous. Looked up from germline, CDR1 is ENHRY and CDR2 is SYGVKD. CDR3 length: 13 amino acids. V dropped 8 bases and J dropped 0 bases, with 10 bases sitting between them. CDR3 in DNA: TGTGCCATCTCGGCCGGAGCTAACTATGGCTACACCTTC. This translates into CAISAGANYGYTF.

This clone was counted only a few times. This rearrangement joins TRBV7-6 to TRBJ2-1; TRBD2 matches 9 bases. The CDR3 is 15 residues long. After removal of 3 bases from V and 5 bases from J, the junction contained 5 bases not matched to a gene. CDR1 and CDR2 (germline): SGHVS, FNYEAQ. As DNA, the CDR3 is TGTGCCAGCAGCTTGCTAGCGGGATTGGACAATGAGCAGTTCTTC. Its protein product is CASSLLAGLDNEQFF.

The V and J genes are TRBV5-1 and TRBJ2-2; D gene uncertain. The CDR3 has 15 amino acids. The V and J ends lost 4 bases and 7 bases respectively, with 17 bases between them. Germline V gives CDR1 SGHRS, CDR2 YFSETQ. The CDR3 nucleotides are TGCGCCAGCAGCCCCGACCCTGAAGCTAGCGGGGAGCTGTTTTTT. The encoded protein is CASSPDPEASGELFF.

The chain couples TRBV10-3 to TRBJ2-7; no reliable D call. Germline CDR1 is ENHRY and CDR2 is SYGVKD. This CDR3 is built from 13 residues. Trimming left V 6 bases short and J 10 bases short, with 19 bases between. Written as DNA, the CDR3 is TGTGCCATCAGAGATGGCTTAACTACGAGTCAGTACTTC. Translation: CAIRDGLTTSQYF.